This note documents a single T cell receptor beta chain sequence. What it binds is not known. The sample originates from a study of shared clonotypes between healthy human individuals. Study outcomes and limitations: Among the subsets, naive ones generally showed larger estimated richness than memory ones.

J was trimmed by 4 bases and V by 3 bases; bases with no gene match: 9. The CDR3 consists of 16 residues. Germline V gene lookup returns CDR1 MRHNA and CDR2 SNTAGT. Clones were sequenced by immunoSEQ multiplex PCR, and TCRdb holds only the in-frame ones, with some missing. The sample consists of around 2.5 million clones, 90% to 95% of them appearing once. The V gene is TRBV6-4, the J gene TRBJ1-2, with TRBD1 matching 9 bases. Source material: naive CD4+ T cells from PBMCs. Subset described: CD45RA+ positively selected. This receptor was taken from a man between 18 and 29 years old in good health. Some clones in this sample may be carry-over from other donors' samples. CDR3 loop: CASSDRNRGQAYGYTF. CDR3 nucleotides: TGTGCCAGCAGTGATCGTAACAGGGGGCAGGCCTATGGCTACACCTTC.